The rows below give T cell receptor beta chains drawn from one sample of a study of blood T cell repertoires in COVID-19. Data came from immunoSEQ multiplex PCR; TCRdb stores just in-frame clones and leaves some out. Altogether about 350,000 clones are present, 75% to 90% being singletons, with the ten largest covering about 6.9%. What was sequenced was peripheral blood. These receptor sequences come from a woman aged 45-65 years with COVID-19, enrolled during active disease. Both conserved end residues are part of each CDR3.

V gene	CDR3 protein
TRBV19	CATMVRFSADNEQFF
TRBV28	CASSLVGNTEAFF
TRBV30	CAWTLAGVLDTQYF
TRBV5-1	CASSPFTRVNSGNTIYF
TRBV6-2/TRBV6-3	CASSLGANGDTQYF
TRBV5-4	CASSVFTGELFF
TRBV27	CASSSGTSGIKYNEQFF
TRBV18	CASSPRQAGGPYEQYF
TRBV5-1	CASSLAMGDPMDEQYF
TRBV10-3	CAISESQGAGEQYF
TRBV27	CASSSAPGQGANMGEQFF
TRBV14	CASSQPRGFHYEQYF
TRBV10-3	CAISALGGAGVNEQFF
TRBV19	CASSSPGQGVNYGYTF
TRBV7-3	CASSPDRGQPQHF
TRBV5-1	CASRFTGGGNTEAFF
TRBV6-5	CASSYDRDMNTEAFF
TRBV27	CASSLYSGQETQYF
TRBV6-2/TRBV6-3	CASSRASYEQYF
TRBV7-2	CASSFGGGDNEQFF
TRBV11-1	CASSLSPGLETQYF
TRBV24-1	CATSFGTGTMGNEQFF
TRBV4-1	CASSLAVTYEQYF
TRBV19	CATAPETIAGVADTQYF
TRBV9	CASSVVGGKDPGELFF
TRBV21-1	CASSNSGGSGEQYF
TRBV6-6	CASRFSGASYEQYF
TRBV6-5	CASSFGRRGRETQYF
TRBV19	CASSRTSGYEQYF
TRBV5-6	CASSFTAGKSNQPQHF
TRBV5-1	CASSSRQGARFTGELFF
TRBV30	CAWHHRGTGVYEQYF
TRBV5-1	CASSLGDRELEMNTEAFF
TRBV18	CASSPNGYEQYF
TRBV14	CASSLAPFLSSGNTIYF
TRBV15	CATSRDPWRGSVSYNEQFF
TRBV11-3	CASSSRDSKIEKLFF
TRBV7-2	CASSVAGTSGRAYNEQFF
TRBV19	CASSIGQGTGELFF
TRBV28	CASTMTGDGYTF
TRBV7-2	CASSSGQQNQETQYF
TRBV4-1	CASSQENPVRGGYTF
TRBV29-1	CSVADRYYTEAFF
TRBV19	CASSPLHQGAHQPQHF
TRBV6-5	CASSYQTGVRNEQFF
TRBV5-8	CASSFFNSPLHF
TRBV11-2	CASSSPLTGLYNEQFF
TRBV11-2	CASSLVPSLAGGPGETQYF
TRBV11-3	CASSLDRNGGEYEQYF